This T cell receptor beta chain was found in a study of cytomegalovirus exposure and HLA in healthy donors. Study in general: The use of the same platform for the 120 or so validation repertoires and the roughly 730 first-cohort repertoires was reported by a later analysis.

Measured with immunoSEQ multiplex PCR; TCRdb has only the in-frame clones, and not every one. Among 90,000 to 110,000 clones, around 86% were seen once, and the ten largest hold roughly 4%. General study results and limits: According to a subsequent analysis, TCR clusters identified in the first cohort showed a tendency to co-occur across the approximately 130 validation repertoires.

Regarding this clone: The antigen is undetermined.

This TCR was sampled from a woman aged 18-29 years in good health and CMV-seropositive. Sequenced input: PBMCs.

The CDR3 region has the DNA TGTGCCAGCAGCTCGGGGGACGCCGGGGAGCTGTTTTTT. Translating it yields CASSSGDAGELFF. The chain uses TRBV5-4 and TRBJ2-2; D is perhaps TRBD2 (6 bases). Germline V gives CDR1 SGHNT, CDR2 YYREEE (reference sequence). V was cut by 3 bases and J by 6 bases, with 9 bases left in between. The CDR3 sequence is 13 residues long.